Described below is a single T cell receptor beta chain sequence and its context. Its target is unknown. In TCRdb, the 5' RACE reads were re-called with MiXCR into one record per CDR3 protein. This table has roughly 46,000 distinct CDR3 sequences, roughly 12% appearing once. The V and J ends lost 4 bases and 8 bases respectively, with 12 bases between them. Germline-derived CDR1 and CDR2 are SGHDT and YYEEEE. The CDR3 extends over 12 amino acids. The sample comes from a study of spatial heterogeneity in lung cancer. Study-level results: Blood showed ubiquitous tumor TCRs more often at resection than at routine follow-up.

Time point: sample taken at primary tumor resection. Extraction of whole RNA from tumor, nontumor lung or frozen PBMC preceded unsorted sequencing. This chain links TRBV5-6 with TRBJ1-2; D may be TRBD1 (5 bases). The TCR comes from a female donor with early-stage non-small cell lung cancer. The specimen comprised PBMCs, sampled at surgery. The CDR3 sequence is CASSLGVAGYTF. CDR3 DNA: TGTGCCAGCAGCCTAGGGGTGGCCGGCTACACCTTC.